The 11 T cell receptor beta chains reported below all come from one sample, sequenced in a study of OX40 agonist ivuxolimab in advanced cancers. The repertoire was sequenced with immunoSEQ multiplex PCR; TCRdb's copy has only in-frame clones and lacks some. Found here are about 76,000 clones, around nine tenths of them singletons; the top ten hold 13%. Sequences were derived from CD4+ or CD8+ T cells sorted from blood, sampled in a trial of the OX40 agonist ivuxolimab. These receptors all come from an adult with an advanced solid tumor such as melanoma, head and neck, liver or kidney cancer.

The chain couples TRBV6-5 to TRBJ1-2, with 9 bases identical to TRBD1. Trimming cost V 5 bases and J 7 bases; bases outside gene matches: 11. The CDR3 runs to 15 residues. In germline, CDR1 is MNHEY, CDR2 SVGAGI. The CDR3 region is CASSAGDRALGGYTF. The CDR3 DNA follows: TGTGCCAGCAGTGCGGGGGACAGGGCCTTAGGTGGCTACACCTTC.

The chain combines TRBV7-9 with TRBJ2-7; maybe TRBD2 (7 bases). CDR3 length: 15 residues. Germline V gene data show CDR1 as SEHNR and CDR2 as FQNEAQ (reference sequence). V lost 0 bases to trimming and J lost 7 bases, with 16 bases between them. The chain's CDR3 is CASSLAYQGGGEQYF. The CDR3 DNA sequence: TGTGCCAGCAGCTTAGCTTATCAGGGAGGGGGTGAGCAGTACTTC.

V is TRBV19 and J is TRBJ1-1, with 9 bases lining up with TRBD1. V dropped 5 bases and J dropped 5; count of bases not matched to a gene: 9. CDR3 length: 15 amino acids. CDR1 LNHDA and CDR2 SQIVND come from the germline V gene (reference sequence). CDR3 region: CASSWGTGWDTEAFF. The CDR3 DNA is TGTGCCAGTAGTTGGGGGACAGGGTGGGATACTGAAGCTTTCTTT.

V and J are TRBV6-5 and TRBJ2-7, with a weak D call TRBD2 (7 bases). This CDR3 region has 15 residues. In germline, CDR1 is MNHEY, CDR2 SVGAGI. Trimming removed 2 bases at V and 4 bases at J, with 15 bases between. The CDR3 DNA follows: TGTGCCAGCAGTTACCTAGCAGGGGAGGGATACGAGCAGTACTTC. It codes for CASSYLAGEGYEQYF.

This sequence joins TRBV27 and TRBJ2-3, with a possible D match to TRBD2 (6 bases). The V gene lost 3 bases and the J gene lost 4 bases, with 11 bases spanning the gap. CDR1 is MNHEY and CDR2 is SMNVEV in the germline V gene (reference sequence). The CDR3 consists of 14 residues. CDR3 protein: CASSFAGFADTQYF. The CDR3 coding sequence is TGTGCCAGCAGTTTTGCGGGGTTCGCAGATACGCAGTATTTT.

The chain is built from TRBV19 and TRBJ2-7; 12 bases fit TRBD1. J lost 2 bases, V lost 2 bases, and 4 bases had no gene match. CDR3 length: 16 amino acids. The germline V gene encodes CDR1 LNHDA and CDR2 SQIVND (reference sequence). The chain's CDR3 is CASSIRDRGLPYEQYF. The CDR3 nucleotides read TGTGCCAGTAGTATACGGGACAGGGGGCTGCCCTACGAGCAGTACTTC.

This chain joins TRBV19 and TRBJ2-7, with D unresolved. Germline V CDR1 and CDR2: LNHDA, SQIVND (reference sequence). CDR3 length: 15 amino acids. Trimming left V 10 bases short and J 0 bases short, with 19 bases between. CDR3 sequence: CATHTRGESSYEQYF. The DNA of the CDR3 is TGTGCCACCCACACACGCGGCGAAAGCTCCTACGAGCAGTACTTC. Complete variable domain (other parts from reference TRBV19 and TRBJ2-7): DGGITQSPKYLFRKEGQNVTLSCEQNLNHDAMYWYRQDPGQGLRLIYYSQIVNDFQKGDIAEGYSVSREKKESFPLTVTSAQKNPTAFYLCATHTRGESSYEQYFGPGTRLTVT.

The chain links TRBV12-5 to TRBJ2-5; TRBD1 aligns across 9 bases. The CDR3 has 16 amino acids. Trimming took 0 bases from V and 4 from J; bases not matched to a gene: 6. In germline, CDR1 is LGHNT, CDR2 FRNRAP. CDR3 region: CASGLVIQGAGETQYF. Here the CDR3 DNA reads TGTGCTAGTGGTTTGGTGATACAGGGGGCCGGAGAGACCCAGTACTTC.

The chain couples TRBV19 to TRBJ2-3, with 10 nucleotides matching TRBD2. The CDR3 covers 16 residues. J was trimmed by 2 bases and V by 2 bases; bases with no gene match: 4. Germline values: CDR1 LNHDA, CDR2 SQIVND (reference sequence). DNA of the CDR3: TGTGCCAGTAGTATAATTGGGACTAGCGCCACAGATACGCAGTATTTT. Translated: CASSIIGTSATDTQYF.

Only a few counts were recorded for this clone. J is TRBJ1-5 and V is TRBV27, with no clear D. V lost 4 bases to trimming and J lost 7 bases, with 11 bases between them. This CDR3 is 13 amino acids long. The germline CDR1 and CDR2 sequences are MNHEY and SMNVEV (reference sequence). CDR3 protein: CASSSLSGQPQHF. CDR3 DNA sequence: TGTGCCAGCAGTTCACTATCGGGGCAGCCCCAGCATTTT.

The chain couples TRBV7-6 to TRBJ1-1, with D hard to call. Looked up from germline, CDR1 is SGHVS and CDR2 is FNYEAQ. Trimming pared 3 bases from V and 1 base from J, leaving 6 bases between. The CDR3 is 13 residues long. The CDR3 reads CASSLFTNTEAFF. Here the CDR3 DNA reads TGTGCCAGCAGCTTGTTCACGAACACTGAAGCTTTCTTT.